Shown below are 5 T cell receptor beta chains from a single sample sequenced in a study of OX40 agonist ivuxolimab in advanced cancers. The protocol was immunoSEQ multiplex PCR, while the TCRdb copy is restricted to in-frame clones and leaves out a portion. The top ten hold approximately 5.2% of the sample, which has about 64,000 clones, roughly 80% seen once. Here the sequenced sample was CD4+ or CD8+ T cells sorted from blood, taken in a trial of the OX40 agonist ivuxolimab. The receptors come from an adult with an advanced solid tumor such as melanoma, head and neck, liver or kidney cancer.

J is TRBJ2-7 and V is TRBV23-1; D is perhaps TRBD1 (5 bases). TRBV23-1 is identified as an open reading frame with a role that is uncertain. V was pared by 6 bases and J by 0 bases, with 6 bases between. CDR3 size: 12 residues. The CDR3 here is CASSDSSYEQYF. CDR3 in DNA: TGCGCCAGCAGCGACAGCTCCTACGAGCAGTACTTC.

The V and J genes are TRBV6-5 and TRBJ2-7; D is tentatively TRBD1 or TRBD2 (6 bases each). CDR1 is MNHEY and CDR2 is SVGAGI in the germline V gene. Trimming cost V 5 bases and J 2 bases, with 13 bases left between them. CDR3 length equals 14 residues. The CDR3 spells CASSRGVEAYEQYF. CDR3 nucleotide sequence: TGTGCCAGCAGTAGGGGGGTTGAGGCCTACGAGCAGTACTTC.

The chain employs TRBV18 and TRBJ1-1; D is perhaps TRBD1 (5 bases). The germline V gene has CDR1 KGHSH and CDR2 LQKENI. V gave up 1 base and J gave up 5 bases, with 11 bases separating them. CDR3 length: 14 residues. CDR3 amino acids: CASSPRDVGTEAFF. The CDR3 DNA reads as TGTGCCAGCTCACCACGGGACGTGGGAACTGAAGCTTTCTTT.

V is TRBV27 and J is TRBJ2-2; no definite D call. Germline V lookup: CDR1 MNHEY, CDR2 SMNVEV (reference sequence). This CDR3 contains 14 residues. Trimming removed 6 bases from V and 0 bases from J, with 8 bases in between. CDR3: CASRKLTNTGELFF. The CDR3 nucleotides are TGTGCCAGCAGAAAGCTCACGAACACCGGGGAGCTGTTTTTT.

The CDR3 reads CASRHDITYEQYF. The CDR3 DNA reads TGCGCCAGCAGGCACGACATAACCTACGAGCAGTACTTC. The chain has TRBV5-1 and TRBJ2-7; D is uncertain. V was pared by 5 bases and J by 2 bases, with 11 bases between. CDR3 length equals 13 residues. CDR1 is SGHRS and CDR2 is YFSETQ in the germline V gene.